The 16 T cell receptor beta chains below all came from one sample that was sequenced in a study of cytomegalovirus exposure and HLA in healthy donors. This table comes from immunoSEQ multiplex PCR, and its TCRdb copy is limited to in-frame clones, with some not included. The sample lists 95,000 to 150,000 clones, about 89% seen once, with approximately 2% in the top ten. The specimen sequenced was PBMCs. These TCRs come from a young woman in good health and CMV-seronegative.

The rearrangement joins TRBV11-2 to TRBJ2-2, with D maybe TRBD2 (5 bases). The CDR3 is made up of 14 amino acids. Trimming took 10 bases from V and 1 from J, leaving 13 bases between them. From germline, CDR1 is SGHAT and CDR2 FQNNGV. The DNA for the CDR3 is TGTGCCACCTCCAGCGGAAGGAACACCGGGGAGCTGTTTTTT. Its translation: CATSSGRNTGELFF.

The DNA for the CDR3 is TGTGCCACCAGCAGAGCCGGACTAGCGAAGAGGCCCTACAATGAGCAGTTCTTC. As protein: CATSRAGLAKRPYNEQFF. The chain employs TRBV15 and TRBJ2-1; 9 positions agree with TRBD2. The CDR3 loop spans 18 amino acids. V was clipped by 1 base and J by 2 bases; unmatched bases: 9. Germline assignment: CDR1 LNHNV and CDR2 YYDKDF (reference sequence).

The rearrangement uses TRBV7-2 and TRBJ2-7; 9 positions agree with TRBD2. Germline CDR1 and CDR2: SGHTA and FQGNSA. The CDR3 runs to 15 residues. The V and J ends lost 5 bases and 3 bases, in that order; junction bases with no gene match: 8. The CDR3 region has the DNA TGTGCCAGCAGCCAAGATCTAGCGGGAATCTACGAGCAGTACTTC. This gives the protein CASSQDLAGIYEQYF.

The chain's CDR3 is CASSTGSHYGYTF. Here the CDR3 DNA reads TGTGCCAGTAGTACAGGCAGCCACTATGGCTACACCTTC. The gene calls are TRBV19 and TRBJ1-2; D unclear. Trimming cost V 4 bases and J 3 bases, with 9 bases left between them. Germline assignment: CDR1 LNHDA and CDR2 SQIVND (reference sequence). The CDR3 is made up of 13 amino acids.

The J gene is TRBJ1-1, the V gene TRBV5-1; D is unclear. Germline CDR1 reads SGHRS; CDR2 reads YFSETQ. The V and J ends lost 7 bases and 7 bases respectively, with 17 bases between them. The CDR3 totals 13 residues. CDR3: CASYEVYGGEAFF. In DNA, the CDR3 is TGCGCCAGCTACGAAGTCTACGGTGGTGAAGCTTTCTTT.

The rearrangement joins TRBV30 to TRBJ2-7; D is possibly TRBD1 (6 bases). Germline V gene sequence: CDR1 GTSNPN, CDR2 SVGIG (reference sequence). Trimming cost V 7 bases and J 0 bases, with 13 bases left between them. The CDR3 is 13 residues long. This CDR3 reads CAFRRDISYEQYF. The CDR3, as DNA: TGTGCCTTCCGCCGGGACATCTCCTACGAGCAGTACTTC. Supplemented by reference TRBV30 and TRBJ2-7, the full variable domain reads SQTIHQWPATLVQPVGSPLSLECTVEGTSNPNLYWYRQAAGRGLQLLFYSVGIGQISSEVPQNLSASRPQDRQFILSSKKLLLSDSGFYLCAFRRDISYEQYFGPGTRLTVT.

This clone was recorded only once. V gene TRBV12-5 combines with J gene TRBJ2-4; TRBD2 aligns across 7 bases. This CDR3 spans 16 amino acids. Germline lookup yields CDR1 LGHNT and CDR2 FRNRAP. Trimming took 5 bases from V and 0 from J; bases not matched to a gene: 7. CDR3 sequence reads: CASGAPGGLAKNIQYF. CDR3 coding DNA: TGTGCTAGTGGTGCCCCGGGAGGACTAGCCAAAAACATTCAGTACTTC.

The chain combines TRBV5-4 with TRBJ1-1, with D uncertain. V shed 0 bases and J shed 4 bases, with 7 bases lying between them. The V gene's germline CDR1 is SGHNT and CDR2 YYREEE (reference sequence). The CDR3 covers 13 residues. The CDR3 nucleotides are TGTGCCAGCAGCTTGGATCCATTCACTGAAGCTTTCTTT. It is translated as CASSLDPFTEAFF.

In nucleotides, the CDR3 is TGTGCCAGCAGCGTAGAACCCGCGGGATCCTACGAGCAGTACTTC. As protein: CASSVEPAGSYEQYF. The chain combines TRBV9 with TRBJ2-7; tentatively, D is TRBD2 (6 bases). Germline V lookup: CDR1 SGDLS, CDR2 YYNGEE. The V and J ends lost 0 bases and 1 base respectively, with 11 bases between them. The CDR3 has 15 residues.

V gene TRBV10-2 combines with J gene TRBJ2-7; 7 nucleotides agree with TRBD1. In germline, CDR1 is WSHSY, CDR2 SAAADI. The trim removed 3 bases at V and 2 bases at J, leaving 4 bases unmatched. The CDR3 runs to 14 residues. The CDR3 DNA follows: TGCGCCAGCAGTGACCAGGGGGTAACCTACGAGCAGTACTTC. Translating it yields CASSDQGVTYEQYF.

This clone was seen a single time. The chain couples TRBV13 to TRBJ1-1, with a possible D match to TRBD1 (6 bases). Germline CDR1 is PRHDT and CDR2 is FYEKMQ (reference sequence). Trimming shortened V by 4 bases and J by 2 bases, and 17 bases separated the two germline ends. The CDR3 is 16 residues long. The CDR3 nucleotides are TGTGCCAGCAGCTCGAAGCAGGGGATCGGAAACACTGAAGCTTTCTTT. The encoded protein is CASSSKQGIGNTEAFF.

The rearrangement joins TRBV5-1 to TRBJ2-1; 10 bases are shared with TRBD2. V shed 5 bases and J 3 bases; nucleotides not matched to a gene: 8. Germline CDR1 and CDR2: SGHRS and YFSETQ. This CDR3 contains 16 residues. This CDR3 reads CASSFGGTSVYNEQFF. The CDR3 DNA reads TGCGCCAGCAGTTTCGGCGGGACTAGCGTCTACAATGAGCAGTTCTTC. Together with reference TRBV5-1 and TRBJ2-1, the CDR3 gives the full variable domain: KAGVTQTPRYLIKTRGQQVTLSCSPISGHRSVSWYQQTPGQGLQFLFEYFSETQRNKGNFPGRFSGRQFSNSRSEMNVSTLELGDSALYLCASSFGGTSVYNEQFFGPGTRLTVL.

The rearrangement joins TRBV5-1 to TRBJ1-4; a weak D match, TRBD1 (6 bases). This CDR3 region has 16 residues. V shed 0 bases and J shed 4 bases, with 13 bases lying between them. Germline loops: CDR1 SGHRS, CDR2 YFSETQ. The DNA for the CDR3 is TGCGCCAGCAGCTTGGGCCAGGGGCCCCATAATGAAAAACTGTTTTTT. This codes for CASSLGQGPHNEKLFF.

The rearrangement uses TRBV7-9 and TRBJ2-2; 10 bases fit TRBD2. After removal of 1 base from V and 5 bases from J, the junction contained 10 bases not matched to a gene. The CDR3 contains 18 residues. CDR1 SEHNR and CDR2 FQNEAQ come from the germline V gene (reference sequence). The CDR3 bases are TGTGCCAGCAGCTTAGTAGGGCTAGCGGGAGTACGAACCGGGGAGCTGTTTTTT. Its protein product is CASSLVGLAGVRTGELFF.

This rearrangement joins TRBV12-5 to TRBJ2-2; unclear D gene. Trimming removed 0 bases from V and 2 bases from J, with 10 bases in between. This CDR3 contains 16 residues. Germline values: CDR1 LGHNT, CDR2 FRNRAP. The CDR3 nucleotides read TGTGCTAGTGGTTTGGTAGCTCCGACTAACACCGGGGAGCTGTTTTTT. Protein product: CASGLVAPTNTGELFF.

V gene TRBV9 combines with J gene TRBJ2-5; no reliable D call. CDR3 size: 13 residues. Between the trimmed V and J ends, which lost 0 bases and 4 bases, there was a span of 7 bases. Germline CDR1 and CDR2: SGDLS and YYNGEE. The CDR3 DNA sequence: TGTGCCAGCAGCGTAGGAACTACAGAGACCCAGTACTTC. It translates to CASSVGTTETQYF.